This T cell receptor (beta chain) emerged from a study of blood T cells in healthy people across ages. Many counts were recorded for this clonotype. Its antigen is not identified. PCR was performed a second time for about 6 to 12 cycles using a sample-barcoded 5' primer and a J-beta primer mix. A template-switch adaptor containing 12 random nucleotides labeled each cDNA molecule. Samples each returned at least 3 million CDR3-containing paired-end reads. TCRdb re-called the 5' RACE reads with MiXCR, one entry per CDR3 protein. Of some 880,000 distinct CDR3 sequences in the sample, roughly 34% are singletons; the top ten hold 13%. Study-wide points: Naive and antigen-experienced cells were not separated, limiting conclusive comparison.

This TCR came from a man aged 18 to 30 in good health. The sequenced sample consisted of blood.

DNA of the CDR3: TGCAGCGTGAAGGGGTCCTACGAGCAGTACTTC. Encoded protein: CSVKGSYEQYF. V is TRBV29-1 and J is TRBJ2-7; TRBD1 is a possible D gene (5 bases). Germline loops: CDR1 SQVTM, CDR2 ANQGSEA. The V gene lost 6 bases and the J gene lost 1 base, with 7 bases spanning the gap. This CDR3 contains 11 residues.